This T cell receptor beta chain was captured in a study of T cell changes during pregnancy in multiple sclerosis. The method was immunoSEQ multiplex PCR; TCRdb's version includes in-frame clones alone and lacks a portion of them. Of approximately 70,000 clones listed, around 92% are singletons. This receptor was identified in a female donor in good health, enrolled as a control in a pregnancy study. Here the sequenced sample was peripheral blood, taken in the second trimester of pregnancy.

For the CDR3, the DNA is TGTGCCAGCGGTATTAGCTCCTACAATGAGCAGTTCTTC. Protein product: CASGISSYNEQFF. J is TRBJ2-1 and V is TRBV11-3; no clear D gene. The CDR3 covers 13 residues. V lost 8 bases and J 0 bases, leaving 8 bases between the germline ends. Per germline, CDR1 SGHNT and CDR2 YENEEA.